The 22 T cell receptor beta chains below all came from one sample that was sequenced in a study of sequential checkpoint blockade in melanoma. The treatment: randomized to nivolumab then ipilimumab (arm A) or the reverse (arm B). Produced via immunoSEQ multiplex PCR; TCRdb's table is partial and in-frame only. The table has over 10,000 clones, 25% to 35% seen once. This sample comprised tumor tissue (inferred from file names), obtained from a patient given nivolumab and ipilimumab in sequence. These receptors were collected from a human donor with melanoma.

This clone was seen only a few times. The rearrangement uses TRBV19 and TRBJ1-2, with D perhaps TRBD1 (6 bases). The CDR3 spans 14 residues. Germline V gene data show CDR1 as LNHDA and CDR2 as SQIVND (reference sequence). V was trimmed by 6 bases and J by 3 bases, leaving 14 bases between them. This chain's CDR3 is CASSGRGLDYGYTF. In DNA form, the CDR3 reads TGTGCCAGTAGCGGCAGGGGACTGGACTATGGCTACACCTTC.

The table lists this clone with a few counts. The chain combines TRBV10-3 with TRBJ1-5; no clear D. CDR1 ENHRY and CDR2 SYGVKD come from the germline V gene. This CDR3 is built from 13 residues. V was clipped by 5 bases and J by 3 bases, with 8 bases between them. The CDR3 region has the DNA TGTGCCATCAGTCGGCGATTCAATCAGCCCCAGCATTTT. Its translation is CAISRRFNQPQHF.

V usage is TRBV5-1 and J usage is TRBJ2-7; possibly TRBD2 for D (6 bases). Trimming took off 0 bases at V and 5 bases at J, with 12 bases between the two ends. Per germline, CDR1 SGHRS and CDR2 YFSETQ. This CDR3 has 14 amino acids. CDR3 nucleotides: TGCGCCAGCAGCTTGGGCGGAGGGTCTGACGAGCAGTACTTC. As protein: CASSLGGGSDEQYF.

The CDR3 protein is CASTLNREGNTEAFF. The CDR3, as DNA: TGTGCCAGCACCTTAAACAGGGAGGGGAACACTGAAGCTTTCTTT. The chain carries TRBV2 and TRBJ1-1; D might be TRBD1 (6 bases). Germline-derived CDR1 and CDR2 are SNHLY and FYNNEI. Trimming pared 7 bases from V and 1 base from J, leaving 16 bases between. This CDR3 contains 15 residues.

The rearrangement links TRBV11-1 to TRBJ2-7, with 8 nucleotides matching TRBD1. With 3 bases clipped from V and 4 bases from J, the junction kept 8 bases outside the gene matches. CDR1 is SGHAT and CDR2 is FQDESV in the germline V gene (reference sequence). The CDR3 covers 15 residues. As DNA, the CDR3 is TGTGCCAGCAGCTTCTGGACAGGGATTAAGTACGAGCAGTACTTC. Protein product: CASSFWTGIKYEQYF.

This clone was seen ten or more times. The chain has TRBV11-3 and TRBJ1-1; the D gene is possibly TRBD1 (5 bases). This CDR3 region has 14 residues. Deletions cut 6 bases from V and 3 bases from J, with 14 bases between. Germline-derived CDR1 and CDR2 are SGHNT and YENEEA. CDR3 bases: TGTGCCAGCAGACTGCAGGGATCGGACACTGAAGCTTTCTTT. Translating it yields CASRLQGSDTEAFF.

The gene calls are TRBV5-1 and TRBJ2-1; D perhaps matches TRBD1 (7 bases). V lost 3 bases and J 6 bases, leaving 13 bases between the germline ends. This CDR3 is 14 amino acids long. Germline V CDR1 and CDR2: SGHRS, YFSETQ. The CDR3 region has the DNA TGCGCCAGCAGCTGGAGGGACAGCCTCAATGAGCAGTTCTTC. It encodes CASSWRDSLNEQFF. Together with reference TRBV5-1 and TRBJ2-1, the CDR3 gives the full variable domain: KAGVTQTPRYLIKTRGQQVTLSCSPISGHRSVSWYQQTPGQGLQFLFEYFSETQRNKGNFPGRFSGRQFSNSRSEMNVSTLELGDSALYLCASSWRDSLNEQFFGPGTRLTVL.

This chain uses TRBV5-1 with TRBJ2-2; 7 positions agree with TRBD1. V lost 2 bases to trimming and J lost 0 bases; unmatched junction nucleotides: 1. The CDR3 loop spans 15 amino acids. Per germline, CDR1 SGHRS and CDR2 YFSETQ. The DNA for the CDR3 is TGCGCCAGCAGCTTCGGGACAGCGAACACCGGGGAGCTGTTTTTT. It yields the protein CASSFGTANTGELFF.

CDR3 bases: TGCAGCGTTGAGGCCCCGGACAGGTACAATGAGCAGTTCTTC. Amino acid sequence: CSVEAPDRYNEQFF. V and J are TRBV29-1 and TRBJ2-1; 7 positions agree with TRBD1. CDR1 is SQVTM, CDR2 ANQGSEA, per germline. With V trimmed by 3 bases and J by 4 bases, 6 bases remained unmatched. This CDR3 contains 14 residues.

This clone was seen only a few times. V gene TRBV6-8 combines with J gene TRBJ1-5, with D uncertain. V lost 0 bases, J lost 0 bases, and 15 bases lay in between. In germline, CDR1 is MNHGY, CDR2 SAAAGT. The CDR3 runs to 18 residues. In DNA, the CDR3 is TGTGCCAGCAGTTACTCGAGTAGACTGCTGTATAGCAATCAGCCCCAGCATTTT. Translation: CASSYSSRLLYSNQPQHF.

This clone came up a few times. The genes are TRBV6-8 and TRBJ2-3, with D possibly being TRBD1 (6 bases). The CDR3 sequence is 16 residues long. V was pared by 10 bases and J by 6 bases, with 26 bases between. Germline V lookup: CDR1 MNHGY, CDR2 SAAAGT. CDR3 coding DNA: TGTGCCATCAGGGGAGTAGCGACAAGGCCAGGGGATACGCAGTATTTT. This translates into CAIRGVATRPGDTQYF.

This clone was counted many times. The chain links TRBV11-3 to TRBJ2-7; 9 bases are a match to TRBD1. With 3 bases clipped from V and 5 bases from J, the junction kept 11 bases outside the gene matches. Germline V lookup: CDR1 SGHNT, CDR2 YENEEA. This CDR3 is built from 16 residues. CDR3 nucleotides: TGTGCCAGCAGCTTCCCCCTGAGGACAGGGGCCCACGAGCAGTACTTC. Protein: CASSFPLRTGAHEQYF.

This clone turned up a few times. This sequence joins TRBV6-8 and TRBJ2-2; 10 nucleotides match TRBD2. Germline V CDR1 and CDR2: MNHGY, SAAAGT. The CDR3 runs 14 residues. V gave up 6 bases and J gave up 6 bases; unmatched junction bases: 4. In DNA form, the CDR3 reads TGTGCCAGCAGGGGTAGCGGGAGGCCCGGGGAGCTGTTTTTT. It yields the protein CASRGSGRPGELFF.

In its sample, this clone is medium-sized. CDR3 region: CASLDSGSTEAFF. The CDR3, as DNA: TGTGCCAGTTTGGACAGTGGAAGCACTGAAGCTTTCTTT. The chain combines TRBV6-8 with TRBJ1-1; a possible D gene is TRBD1 (6 bases). The CDR3 contains 13 residues. Deletions cut 9 bases from V and 4 bases from J, with 15 bases between. The germline V gene encodes CDR1 MNHGY and CDR2 SAAAGT.

This chain connects TRBV6-8 to TRBJ2-7; D unclear. Deletions cut 2 bases from V and 4 bases from J, with 12 bases between. There are 14 residues in the CDR3. Germline V gives CDR1 MNHGY, CDR2 SAAAGT. This chain's CDR3 is CASSYDAQAYEQYF. The CDR3 DNA reads as TGTGCCAGCAGTTACGATGCGCAGGCGTACGAGCAGTACTTC.

The chain combines TRBV6-8 with TRBJ2-5; 9 bases match TRBD1. From germline, CDR1 is MNHGY and CDR2 SAAAGT. This CDR3 contains 14 residues. V lost 10 bases, J lost 4 bases, and 10 bases stayed unmatched. The CDR3, as DNA: TGTGCCATCAGGCCGGGACAGGGAGGAGAGACCCAGTACTTC. The encoded protein is CAIRPGQGGETQYF.

The chain recombines TRBV6-8 with TRBJ1-1, with D perhaps TRBD1 (6 bases). Germline CDR1 is MNHGY and CDR2 is SAAAGT. The CDR3 is 14 residues long. The V end was cut by 8 bases, the J end by 2 bases, with 15 bases between. CDR3 sequence: CASASGTLNTEAFF. CDR3 coding DNA: TGTGCCAGCGCATCCGGGACACTTAACACTGAAGCTTTCTTT.

This clone appeared a few times. This rearrangement joins TRBV11-3 to TRBJ2-1, with 8 nucleotides matching TRBD1. The CDR3 is 15 amino acids. Germline values: CDR1 SGHNT, CDR2 YENEEA. V gave up 3 bases and J gave up 3 bases; unmatched junction bases: 4. The CDR3 sequence: CASSLVDRDYNEQFF. CDR3 nucleotides: TGTGCCAGCAGCTTGGTGGACAGGGACTACAATGAGCAGTTCTTC.

The chain combines TRBV5-1 with TRBJ2-2, with a tentative D call TRBD2 (5 bases). CDR3 size: 17 residues. CDR1 SGHRS and CDR2 YFSETQ come from the germline V gene. The V end lost 1 base, the J end lost 2 bases, and 15 bases lay between the germline ends. The CDR3 reads CASSLLGWEPNTGELFF. The CDR3 nucleotides read TGCGCCAGCAGCTTGTTGGGGTGGGAGCCTAACACCGGGGAGCTGTTTTTT. The entire variable domain, with the rest obtained from reference TRBV5-1 and TRBJ2-2, is as follows: KAGVTQTPRYLIKTRGQQVTLSCSPISGHRSVSWYQQTPGQGLQFLFEYFSETQRNKGNFPGRFSGRQFSNSRSEMNVSTLELGDSALYLCASSLLGWEPNTGELFFGEGSRLTVL.

The chain is built from TRBV15 and TRBJ1-5; no clear D. Trimming took 0 bases from V and 4 from J, leaving 16 bases between them. Germline V lookup: CDR1 LNHNV, CDR2 YYDKDF (reference sequence). The CDR3 consists of 17 residues. For the CDR3, the DNA is TGTGCCACCAGCAGAGACGGGCCCTCCCGGGCTAATCAGCCCCAGCATTTT. Protein: CATSRDGPSRANQPQHF.

CDR3 sequence reads: CASSLVADRVNGYTF. The CDR3 nucleotides are TGCGCCAGCAGCTTGGTAGCGGACAGGGTCAATGGCTACACCTTC. The rearrangement joins TRBV5-1 to TRBJ1-2; the match to TRBD1 covers 8 bases. The germline V gene has CDR1 SGHRS and CDR2 YFSETQ. CDR3 size: 15 residues. Trimming cost V 0 bases and J 6 bases; bases outside gene matches: 7. The variable domain in full, completed from reference TRBV5-1 and TRBJ1-2, reads KAGVTQTPRYLIKTRGQQVTLSCSPISGHRSVSWYQQTPGQGLQFLFEYFSETQRNKGNFPGRFSGRQFSNSRSEMNVSTLELGDSALYLCASSLVADRVNGYTFGSGTRLTVV.

The V and J genes are TRBV19 and TRBJ2-7; tentative D call: TRBD2 (5 bases). Germline-derived CDR1 and CDR2 are LNHDA and SQIVND (reference sequence). The CDR3 is 16 amino acids. The germline V and J ends were trimmed by 5 bases and 0 bases, with 17 bases remaining between them. The CDR3 here is CASSSPTRTSSYEQYF. CDR3 bases: TGTGCCAGTAGTTCGCCAACTAGAACAAGCTCCTACGAGCAGTACTTC.